Below, one T cell receptor (beta chain) is given with its context. As handled by the study authors: Amplification with reference gene primers provided the estimates of nucleated cell counts. Assay: immunoSEQ multiplex PCR; the TCRdb copy retains only in-frame clones and omits some. The D gene and trimming were derived from the DNA, and the V and J assignments and clone size from that table. The sample shows 60,000 to 80,000 clones, approximately 80% of them seen only once. Seattle enrolled patients during active infection and tracked them longitudinally. These data originate in a study of blood T cell repertoires in COVID-19. Study in general: Sites in the United States, Italy and Spain provided acute and convalescent COVID-19 samples. T cells, B-cell-depleted T cells, or PBMCs provided the cDNA or gDNA that served as material.

V was cut by 2 bases and J by 4 bases, with 14 bases left in between. The germline V gene has CDR1 MNHEY and CDR2 SVGAGI. The CDR3 sequence is 15 residues long. Sequencing was done on a sample of peripheral blood. The origin of this receptor is a man aged 50 or older with COVID-19, enrolled during active disease. The genes are TRBV6-5 and TRBJ1-2, with a tentative D call TRBD1 (5 bases). CDR3 sequence: CASSYDSGAVYGYTF. CDR3 coding DNA: TGTGCCAGCAGTTACGATAGTGGGGCTGTCTATGGCTACACCTTC.